The present TCR beta chain was sequenced within a study of shared clonotypes between healthy human individuals (TCRdb year 2020). Regarding the study in general: A few men and a couple of women, aged 18 to 49 years, made up the cohort. Per donor, three plates each were used for CD4 naive and CD4 memory, two for CD8 naive, and one for CD8 memory. The study deeply sequenced blood TCR repertoires of roughly five healthy adults to estimate repertoire size and the extent of clonotype sharing between individuals. To increase sequencing depth and limit assay-specific biases, TCR repertoire library preparation and sequencing were carried out by different laboratories using diverse techniques. Between about 0.8 and 8.9 billion PBMCs per donor were obtained by leukapheresis.

The donors were healthy, HIV-negative adults with no recently reported acute infections or vaccinations. Only Caucasian adults living in Nashville, Tennessee, USA were represented among the donors. Magnetic negative selection was used to enrich CD4+ T cells, after which naive cells were positively selected on CD45RA and the negative fraction became the memory subset. Blood was obtained by leukapheresis, after which PBMCs were separated by Ficoll-Histopaque density gradient centrifugation and cryopreserved in liquid nitrogen vapor phase. Analytical flow cytometry was used to check the purity and quantity of each magnetically sorted T cell population. Each sorted fraction had its genomic DNA isolated and then quantified by UV absorbance on a Nanodrop 2000c. The paper's findings and limits, for the study overall: About 5% of naive CD4, roughly 3.5% of naive CD8, about 2.4% of memory CD4, and approximately 0.39% of memory CD8 clonotypes were shared across several donors. Even with the large sequencing depth, rarefaction of the sorted-subset datasets indicated that sequencing was incomplete. Because the study included only a small number of donors, the genetic and exposure-history diversity represented was limited. Compared with non-shared clonotypes, clonotypes shared by all four sorted-subset donors had higher generation probabilities. Based on pairwise subsampling, the degree of clonotype sharing among donors was expected to be affected by sequencing depth. Naive subsets generally had larger estimated clonotype richness than memory subsets. Only blood was sampled, and tissue TCR repertoires likely differ from those in blood.

TCR CDR3 regions were amplified from genomic DNA by multiplex PCR using the deep immunoSEQ assay. Extracted genomic DNA from each cell subset was spread evenly across all wells of several immunoSEQ 96-well plates, with each plate serving as a replicate. Each replicate PCR for sorted subsets received 200 ng genomic DNA, equal to tens of thousands of T cell genomes. The purified libraries were quantified using a Qubit 3.0 fluorometer, sized with a Bioanalyzer 2100, and then quantified again using the KAPA Library Quantification kit. A separate single-read 150-cycle Illumina NextSeq 550 flow cell was used to sequence each immunoSEQ 96-well plate. On the authors' methods: The immunoSEQ output contained only junctional sequences without quality scores, so filtering could not match that applied to full-length reads. Sequences were annotated with PyIR, a Python wrapper for IgBLAST v1.9, using IMGT germline references to assign V/J genes and CDR3. Any read was removed if the V/J assignment was weak (E-value above 1e-6), the CDR3 was missing, or the read contained stop codons, out-of-frame junctions, or ambiguous translated residues. V3J clonotypes were defined as sequences sharing an identical inferred V gene, J gene, and CDR3 amino acid sequence. The percentage overlap between two repertoires was calculated by dividing the number of shared unique clonotypes by the size of the smaller repertoire. Three approaches were used to assess repertoire richness: RTK rarefaction, the Chao1 estimator, and Recon v2.1 estimates of unobserved clonotypes. For all TCRbeta clonotypes obtained by the gDNA method from four donors, generation probabilities were computed with OLGA. Entries here come from immuneACCESS through TCRdb and include only in-frame sequences with V and J called. Some clones fail to appear in such tables; in the studies checked, an unresolved V gene covers under half of the shortfall, and the cause of the remainder is unknown. The DNA was the basis for D and trimming; V, J and clone size are from that table. The sample table contains roughly 1,500,000 clones; only one count was recorded for about 98% of them. The ten biggest clones cover about 0.4% of the sample.

Notes on this clone: Its antigen is still unknown. It has no much larger one-base neighbor in the sample; base qualities were not kept.

Taken from the germline V gene, the CDR1 and CDR2 loops are MNHNS and SASEGT. The CDR3 spans 18 residues, from the cysteine through the phenylalanine. Kept here is only the CDR3 DNA, which spans 54 bases and is read in frame from base 1. The junction shows trimming of 4 bases on V and 4 bases on J, plus 22 bases between the germline ends. The chain uses TRBV6-1 and TRBJ2-2; TRBD2 is a possible D gene, resting on 5 matching bases. This TCR was sampled from a man aged 30 to 45 in good health. Sample: naive CD4+ T cells sorted from blood. The cell subset or site label for this specimen denotes: CD45RA+ positively selected. The CDR3 region reads CASSVAEVGSFPTGELFF. Here is the DNA: TGTGCCAGCAGTGTGGCGGAGGTCGGTAGCTTCCCCACCGGGGAGCTGTTTTTT.